Below, 20 T cell receptor beta chains from the same sample are listed, as sequenced in a study of identical twins. One entry per CDR3 protein results from TCRdb running MiXCR on the 5' RACE reads. The table includes more than 250,000 distinct CDR3 sequences, under 9% detected once. Another study also made use of these data, one on yellow fever vaccine responses in identical twins.

The sample comprised memory (CD45RO+) T cells sorted from blood. The receptors here all came from a woman under 30 in good health.

Many counts were recorded for this clonotype. This chain uses TRBV5-1 with TRBJ2-1; no clear D. Germline CDR1 is SGHRS and CDR2 is YFSETQ. V lost 0 bases to trimming and J lost 4 bases, with 5 bases between them. The CDR3 runs to 13 residues. CDR3 bases: TGCGCCAGCAGCTTGGACCAATACAATGAGCAGTTCTTC. It codes for CASSLDQYNEQFF.

J is TRBJ2-2 and V is TRBV3-1; 8 bases line up with TRBD1. V was pared by 5 bases and J by 1 base, with 6 bases of the junction left unmatched. Germline V lookup: CDR1 LGHDT, CDR2 YNNKEL (reference sequence). This CDR3 contains 16 residues. The CDR3, as DNA: TGTGCCAGCAGCGAGACAGGGGCTCGGAACACCGGGGAGCTGTTTTTT. Translating it yields CASSETGARNTGELFF.

The V and J genes are TRBV28 and TRBJ2-3; TRBD2 aligns across 10 bases. Trimming cost V 6 bases and J 4 bases; bases outside gene matches: 4. Germline loops: CDR1 MDHEN, CDR2 SYDVKM. This CDR3 is 14 amino acids long. The CDR3 region is CASRGAGGPDTQYF. DNA for the CDR3: TGTGCCAGCAGGGGAGCGGGAGGGCCAGATACGCAGTATTTT. Supplemented by reference TRBV28 and TRBJ2-3, the full variable domain reads DVKVTQSSRYLVKRTGEKVFLECVQDMDHENMFWYRQDPGLGLRLIYFSYDVKMKEKGDIPEGYSVSREKKERFSLILESASTNQTSMYLCASRGAGGPDTQYFGPGTRLTVL.

This clonotype was counted ten times or more. The chain is built from TRBV6-1 and TRBJ1-5; 7 nucleotides align to TRBD1. The CDR3 spans 15 residues. Germline trimming cut 6 bases from V and 6 bases from J; bases unmatched to any gene: 11. Germline V gene sequence: CDR1 MNHNS, CDR2 SASEGT. The CDR3 bases are TGTGCCAGCAGGGACCGACAGGGAGGAAGTCAGCCCCAGCATTTT. The encoded protein is CASRDRQGGSQPQHF.

This clonotype was counted many times. The V call is TRBV9, the J call TRBJ2-3; 7 nucleotides match TRBD2. Trimming cost V 3 bases and J 2 bases; bases outside gene matches: 3. The CDR3 consists of 14 residues. CDR1 and CDR2 from the germline V gene are SGDLS and YYNGEE. CDR3 residues: CASSERGVTDTQYF. In DNA, the CDR3 is TGTGCCAGCAGCGAACGGGGGGTCACAGATACGCAGTATTTT.

In DNA, the CDR3 is TGTGCCAGCAGTGACGAAGCGGGAGGGAAGAGTGAGCAGTTCTTC. It yields the protein CASSDEAGGKSEQFF. The chain links TRBV6-4 to TRBJ2-1; TRBD2 matches at 10 bases. V gave up 2 bases and J gave up 9 bases; unmatched junction bases: 7. Germline values: CDR1 MRHNA, CDR2 SNTAGT. The CDR3 is 15 amino acids.

This chain links TRBV18 with TRBJ1-5; 8 positions match TRBD1. Germline CDR1 reads KGHSH; CDR2 reads LQKENI. The J segment lost 6 bases and the V segment lost 3 bases, leaving 4 bases of the junction unmatched. CDR3 length equals 14 residues. The CDR3 region is CASSPGTGSQPQHF. CDR3 DNA sequence: TGTGCCAGCTCACCTGGGACAGGTAGTCAGCCCCAGCATTTT.

In its sample, this clonotype was seen a few times. The chain has TRBV27 and TRBJ2-3, with D tentatively TRBD1 (5 bases). Per germline, CDR1 MNHEY and CDR2 SMNVEV (reference sequence). V was cut by 2 bases and J by 6 bases, with 12 bases left in between. The CDR3 covers 14 residues. Here the CDR3 DNA reads TGTGCCAGCAGTTTACCGGACATATTTGATACGCAGTATTTT. It translates to CASSLPDIFDTQYF.

This clonotype came up a few times. V and J are TRBV13 and TRBJ1-1; no reliable D call. Per germline, CDR1 PRHDT and CDR2 FYEKMQ (reference sequence). The V end lost 2 bases, the J end lost 4 bases, and 11 bases lay between the germline ends. CDR3 length: 14 residues. Written as DNA, the CDR3 is TGTGCCAGCAGCTTAATATTAAGCGGCACTGAAGCTTTCTTT. Translated: CASSLILSGTEAFF.

This clonotype turned up a few times. The chain combines TRBV6-4 with TRBJ2-3; a possible D gene is TRBD1 (5 bases). The CDR3 sequence is 14 residues long. The V end was cut by 5 bases, the J end by 2 bases, with 11 bases between. Germline V gene data show CDR1 as MRHNA and CDR2 as SNTAGT. This CDR3 reads CASSKGHSTDTQYF. The DNA of the CDR3 is TGTGCCAGCAGTAAGGGGCACTCCACAGATACGCAGTATTTT.

CDR3 in amino acids: CASSSDGATNEKLFF. In DNA form, the CDR3 reads TGTGCCAGCAGTTCCGACGGTGCAACTAATGAAAAACTGTTTTTT. V gene TRBV28 combines with J gene TRBJ1-4; D not resolved. Looked up from germline, CDR1 is MDHEN and CDR2 is SYDVKM. The V end was cut by 4 bases, the J end by 0 bases, with 9 bases between. This CDR3 has 15 residues.

This clonotype was counted many times. The CDR3 DNA follows: TGTGCCAGCAGTTACGGCAGCGAGCAGTACTTC. Translated, it gives CASSYGSEQYF. The genes are TRBV6-6 and TRBJ2-7, with D unresolved. V was cut by 2 bases and J by 6 bases, with 5 bases left in between. Germline V gene lookup returns CDR1 MNHNY and CDR2 SVGAGI (reference sequence). The CDR3 runs 11 residues.

This clonotype turned up a few times. This chain uses TRBV20-1 with TRBJ1-1, with D unclear. The V end was cut by 3 bases, the J end by 4 bases, with 12 bases between. Per germline, CDR1 DFQATT and CDR2 SNEGSKA (reference sequence). The CDR3 extends over 13 amino acids. The CDR3 nucleotides read TGCAGTGCTAGTGACCTGGGAGCCACTGAAGCTTTCTTT. It translates to CSASDLGATEAFF.

V is TRBV5-1 and J is TRBJ2-2; D is possibly TRBD1 (6 bases). CDR3 length: 16 amino acids. Germline V gene data show CDR1 as SGHRS and CDR2 as YFSETQ. V gave up 4 bases and J gave up 1 base, with 14 bases separating them. CDR3 residues: CASSLRGQQNTGELFF. For the CDR3, the DNA is TGCGCCAGCAGCCTAAGAGGACAGCAGAACACCGGGGAGCTGTTTTTT.

This sequence joins TRBV5-1 and TRBJ2-1, with TRBD1 identical over 7 bases. The CDR3 covers 15 residues. Trimming removed 5 bases from V and 1 base from J; junction bases left unmatched: 6. Germline lookup yields CDR1 SGHRS and CDR2 YFSETQ. In nucleotides, the CDR3 is TGCGCCAGCAGAGATAAGACAGGGTCCTACAATGAGCAGTTCTTC. This sequence encodes CASRDKTGSYNEQFF.

Ten or more counts support this clonotype. The genes are TRBV11-3 and TRBJ2-1; 10 bases match TRBD2. The germline gives CDR1 SGHNT, CDR2 YENEEA. V lost 6 bases and J lost 2; bases outside the gene matches: 10. The CDR3 loop spans 17 amino acids. For the CDR3, the DNA is TGTGCCAGCAGTCCCGGACTAGCGGTTACTGCCTACAATGAGCAGTTCTTC. Translation gives CASSPGLAVTAYNEQFF. The variable domain in full, with the rest retrieved from reference TRBV11-3 and TRBJ2-1, is EAGVVQSPRYKIIEKKQPVAFWCNPISGHNTLYWYLQNLGQGPELLIRYENEEAVDDSQLPKDRFSAERLKGVDSTLKIQPAELGDSAVYLCASSPGLAVTAYNEQFFGPGTRLTVL.

This clonotype turned up a few times. The chain carries TRBV5-5 and TRBJ2-7, with 8 bases aligning to TRBD1. The CDR3 is 15 amino acids. Germline CDR1 SGHKS, CDR2 YYEKEE (reference sequence). With V trimmed by 3 bases and J by 2 bases, 7 bases remained unmatched. This CDR3 reads CASSSDRVNPYEQYF. DNA of the CDR3: TGTGCCAGCAGCTCGGACAGGGTAAACCCCTACGAGCAGTACTTC.

Only a few counts were recorded for this clonotype. The rearrangement links TRBV5-5 to TRBJ2-3; 12 bases line up with TRBD2. The germline V gene has CDR1 SGHKS and CDR2 YYEKEE (reference sequence). The V and J ends lost 2 bases and 3 bases, in that order; junction bases with no gene match: 7. CDR3 length: 17 residues. CDR3 sequence: CASSFGGTSGLTDTQYF. CDR3 bases: TGTGCCAGCAGCTTCGGGGGGACTAGCGGGTTGACAGATACGCAGTATTTT.

The chain combines TRBV5-1 with TRBJ2-6; D unclear. CDR1 SGHRS and CDR2 YFSETQ come from the germline V gene. Trimming shortened V by 2 bases and J by 2 bases, and 5 bases separated the two germline ends. The CDR3 has 14 residues. CDR3 loop: CASSLSTGANVLTF. The CDR3 region has the DNA TGCGCCAGCAGCTTATCCACTGGGGCCAACGTCCTGACTTTC. Full variable domain (remainder filled in from reference TRBV5-1 and TRBJ2-6): KAGVTQTPRYLIKTRGQQVTLSCSPISGHRSVSWYQQTPGQGLQFLFEYFSETQRNKGNFPGRFSGRQFSNSRSEMNVSTLELGDSALYLCASSLSTGANVLTFGAGSRLTVL.

Only a few counts were recorded for this clonotype. The V call is TRBV3-1, the J call TRBJ2-5; 10 bases match TRBD2. The length of the CDR3 is 12 residues. From germline, CDR1 is LGHDT and CDR2 YNNKEL (reference sequence). Trimming cost V 7 bases and J 5 bases; bases outside gene matches: 1. The CDR3 nucleotides read TGTGCCAGCAAGCGGGGGGGGGAGACCCAGTACTTC. Protein: CASKRGGETQYF.